This TCR beta chain was recovered during a study of blood T cell repertoires in COVID-19. Sequenced by immunoSEQ multiplex PCR; TCRdb stores in-frame clones only, minus some. The sample lists some 300,000 clones, 75% to 90% occurring once. The CDR3 contains 15 residues. CDR1 and CDR2 (germline): SSHAT, FNYEAQ (reference sequence). V lost 1 base to trimming and J lost 2 bases; unmatched junction nucleotides: 2. Material: peripheral blood. V is TRBV7-7 and J is TRBJ2-3; 8 bases agree with TRBD2. This clonotype was sampled from a woman in her 50s with COVID-19, enrolled during active disease. The CDR3, as DNA: TGTGCCAGCAGCTTAGACGGGAGGGCCACAGATACGCAGTATTTT. Residues: CASSLDGRATDTQYF.